This T cell receptor beta chain came from a study of blood T cell repertoires in COVID-19. Study overall: The origin of the acute and convalescent COVID-19 samples was the United States, Italy and Spain.

Repertoires were generated with immunoSEQ multiplex PCR, while TCRdb's copy carries only in-frame clones and drops some. Among 200,000 to 300,000 clones listed, about 87% were seen once. CDR1 and CDR2 from the germline V gene are LGHNA and YSLEER. There are 18 residues in the CDR3. J gave up 3 bases and V 0 bases, and 9 bases lay outside the gene matches. The TCR comes from a woman in her 70s with active or convalescent COVID-19. The chain links TRBV4-3 to TRBJ2-2, with TRBD1 matching 8 bases. The sequenced sample consisted of peripheral blood. The CDR3 DNA reads TGCGCCAGCAGCCAAGACGACGACAGGGGATATTACACCGGGGAGCTGTTTTTT. It codes for CASSQDDDRGYYTGELFF.